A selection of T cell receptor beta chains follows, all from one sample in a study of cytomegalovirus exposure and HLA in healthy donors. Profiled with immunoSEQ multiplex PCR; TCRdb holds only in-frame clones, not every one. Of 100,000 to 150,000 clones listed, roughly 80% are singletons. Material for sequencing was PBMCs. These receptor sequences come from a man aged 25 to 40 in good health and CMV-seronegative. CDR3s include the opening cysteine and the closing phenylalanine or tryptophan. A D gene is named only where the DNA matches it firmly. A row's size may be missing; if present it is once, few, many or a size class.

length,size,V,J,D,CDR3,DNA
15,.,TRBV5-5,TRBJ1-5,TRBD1,CASSLGTGSNQPQHF,TGTGCCAGCAGCTTAGGGACAGGGAGCAATCAGCCCCAGCATTTT
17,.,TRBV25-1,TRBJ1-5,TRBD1,CASSEWRGRGLDQPQHF,TGTGCCAGCAGTGAATGGAGGGGTAGGGGGCTGGATCAGCCCCAGCATTTT
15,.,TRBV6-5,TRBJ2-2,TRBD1,CASSYAQGFTGELFF,TGTGCCAGCAGTTACGCACAGGGGTTCACCGGGGAGCTGTTTTTT
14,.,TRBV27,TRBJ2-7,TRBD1,CASSFGRGRYEQYF,TGTGCCAGCAGTTTCGGCAGGGGGCGCTACGAGCAGTACTTC
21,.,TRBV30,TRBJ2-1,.,CAWRGTGGPTSGGRSYNEQFF,TGTGCCTGGAGAGGGACAGGGGGACCTACTAGCGGGGGTAGGTCCTACAATGAGCAGTTCTTC
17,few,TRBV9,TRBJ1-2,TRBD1,CASSPYAGDRASYGYTF,TGTGCCAGCAGCCCCTACGCGGGGGACAGGGCATCCTATGGCTACACCTTC
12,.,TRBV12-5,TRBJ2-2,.,CASGFEAGELFF,TGTGCTAGTGGTTTCGAGGCCGGGGAGCTGTTTTTT
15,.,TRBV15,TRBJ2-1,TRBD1,CATSSPGQGGNEQFF,TGTGCCACCAGCAGTCCGGGACAGGGGGGCAATGAGCAGTTCTTC
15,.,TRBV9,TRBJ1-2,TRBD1,CASSVGGQGKDGYTF,TGTGCCAGCAGCGTGGGGGGACAGGGGAAGGATGGCTACACCTTC
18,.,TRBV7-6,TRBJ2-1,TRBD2,CASSPTGLAGEHYNEQFF,TGTGCCAGCAGCCCTACGGGACTAGCGGGGGAACACTACAATGAGCAGTTCTTC
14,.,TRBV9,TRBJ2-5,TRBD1,CASSVGQGRETQYF,TGTGCCAGCAGCGTGGGACAGGGAAGGGAGACCCAGTACTTC
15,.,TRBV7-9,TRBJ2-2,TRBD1,CASSLAGTVTGELFF,TGTGCCAGCAGCTTAGCGGGGACAGTCACCGGGGAGCTGTTTTTT
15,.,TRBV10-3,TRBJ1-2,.,CAISESSQAHYGYTF,TGTGCCATCAGTGAGTCGAGTCAGGCGCACTATGGCTACACCTTC
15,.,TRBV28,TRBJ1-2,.,CASSNLLDIVYGYTF,TGTGCCAGCAGTAATTTACTGGACATAGTTTATGGCTACACCTTC
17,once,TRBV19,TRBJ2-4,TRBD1,CASSNLPGQGAKNIQYF,TGTGCCAGTAGTAACCTTCCGGGACAGGGGGCCAAAAACATTCAGTACTTC
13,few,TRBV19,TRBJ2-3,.,CASSIRVADTQYF,TGTGCCAGTAGTATCAGGGTCGCAGATACGCAGTATTTT
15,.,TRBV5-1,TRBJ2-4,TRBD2,CASSLNGGASNSQYF,TGCGCCAGCAGCTTGAACGGGGGGGCTTCTAACAGTCAGTACTTC
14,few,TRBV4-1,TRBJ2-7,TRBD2,CASSPEGRVYEQYF,TGCGCCAGCAGCCCCGAGGGGAGGGTCTACGAGCAGTACTTC
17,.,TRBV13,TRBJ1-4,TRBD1,CASSLIDGGRGSEKLFF,TGTGCCAGCAGCTTAATCGACGGGGGCAGGGGGAGCGAAAAACTGTTTTTT
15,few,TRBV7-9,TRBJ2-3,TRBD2,CASSSSGGVTDTQYF,TGTGCCAGCAGCTCAAGCGGGGGGGTCACAGATACGCAGTATTTT
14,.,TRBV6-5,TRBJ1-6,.,CASSLTGHNSPLHF,TGTGCCAGCAGCCTGACAGGACACAATTCACCCCTCCACTTT
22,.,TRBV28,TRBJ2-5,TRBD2,CASSLAGGWGLAGGRKEETQYF,TGTGCCAGCAGTTTGGCCGGCGGTTGGGGTCTAGCGGGGGGCCGGAAGGAAGAGACCCAGTACTTC
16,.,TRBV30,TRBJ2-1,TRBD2,CAWSVPGLAGYNEQFF,TGTGCCTGGAGTGTACCCGGACTAGCGGGGTACAATGAGCAGTTCTTC
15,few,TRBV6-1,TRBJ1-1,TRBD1,CASSLRTGGGTEAFF,TGTGCCAGCAGTCTTAGGACAGGGGGTGGAACTGAAGCTTTCTTT
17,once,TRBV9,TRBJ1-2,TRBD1,CASSAGQESRLSYGYTF,TGTGCCAGCAGCGCCGGACAGGAGTCCCGTCTTTCCTATGGCTACACCTTC
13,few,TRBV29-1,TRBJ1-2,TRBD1,CSVAQGGGGGYTF,TGCAGCGTCGCACAGGGGGGCGGAGGTGGCTACACCTTC
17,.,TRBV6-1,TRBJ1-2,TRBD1,CASSDYPPGQGAFGYTF,TGTGCCAGCAGTGATTACCCGCCGGGACAGGGGGCCTTTGGCTACACCTTC